Sequencing of this TCR beta chain was carried out in a study of post-analysis software for immune sequencing data. Study-level points and caveats: TRBV5-6, TRBV5-1 and TRBV20-1 were among five TRBV segments more frequent in patients than controls. The authors found that F measure strongly co-clustered same-batch samples.

J was trimmed by 1 base and V by 0 bases; bases with no gene match: 3. The CDR3 covers 16 residues. The germline V gene has CDR1 SGHKS and CDR2 YYEKEE (reference sequence). Incorporated into the TCR beta cDNA libraries were unique molecular identifiers, which served to reduce PCR and sequencing biases. TCRdb reprocessed the PCR reads with MiXCR, giving one entry per CDR3 protein. The repertoire holds about 430,000 distinct CDR3 sequences, with 39% as singletons. Details on this clonotype: Antigen: not known.

The TCR was taken from a girl aged 2-10 years with multiple sclerosis. The material sequenced was blood. The chain combines TRBV5-5 with TRBJ2-3; 9 bases line up with TRBD2. The CDR3 DNA follows: TGTGCCAGCAGCTTGGGCGGGGGGGCCCGCACAGATACGCAGTATTTT. It codes for CASSLGGGARTDTQYF.